These 18 T cell receptor beta chains originate from one sample sequenced in a study of T cell changes during pregnancy in multiple sclerosis. Repertoires were generated with immunoSEQ multiplex PCR, while TCRdb's copy carries only in-frame clones and drops some. The sample includes 78,000 or so clones, 90% to 95% of them seen just once. Sequences were derived from CD4+ T cells from peripheral blood mononuclear cells, sampled before pregnancy. The receptors were gathered from a female donor with multiple sclerosis, enrolled in a pregnancy study.

This chain uses TRBV5-6 with TRBJ2-5, with 14 bases that match TRBD2. V shed 4 bases and J 4 bases; nucleotides not matched to a gene: 3. There are 15 residues in the CDR3. The germline V gene encodes CDR1 SGHDT and CDR2 YYEEEE. This CDR3 reads CASSIGLAGGETQYF. The CDR3 DNA reads as TGTGCCAGCAGCATAGGACTAGCGGGAGGAGAGACCCAGTACTTC.

The chain combines TRBV5-1 with TRBJ2-5; a possible D gene is TRBD2 (6 bases). V shed 8 bases and J shed 4 bases, with 18 bases lying between them. The CDR3 length is 14 residues. Germline V gene lookup returns CDR1 SGHRS and CDR2 YFSETQ. CDR3 in amino acids: CARPLGGVAETQYF. The CDR3 coding sequence is TGCGCCAGACCCCTTGGAGGGGTGGCAGAGACCCAGTACTTC.

The J gene is TRBJ2-1, the V gene TRBV7-2, with TRBD1 as a possible D gene (5 bases). CDR3 length equals 16 residues. Deletions cut 5 bases from V and 5 bases from J, with 19 bases between. Per the germline V gene, CDR1 is SGHTA and CDR2 is FQGNSA. The DNA of the CDR3 is TGTGCCAGCAGCACAACGACAGCCTGGGTTAACAATGAGCAGTTCTTC. Protein product: CASSTTTAWVNNEQFF.

V usage is TRBV19 and J usage is TRBJ2-1; 11 positions match TRBD2. The length of the CDR3 is 15 residues. The V gene end was trimmed by 1 base and the J gene end by 8 bases; junction bases not matched to a gene: 4. Per the germline V gene, CDR1 is LNHDA and CDR2 is SQIVND (reference sequence). The CDR3 DNA reads as TGTGCCAGTAGTATAGGTGGACTAGCGGGCTATGAGCAGTTCTTC. This codes for CASSIGGLAGYEQFF.

This clone was seen more than once but under ten times. This chain links TRBV19 with TRBJ1-2, with 11 positions matching TRBD1. Trimming removed 5 bases from V and 1 base from J; junction bases left unmatched: 9. From germline, CDR1 is LNHDA and CDR2 SQIVND (reference sequence). The CDR3 is 17 amino acids. The CDR3 here is CASSARDRGEFNYGYTF. For the CDR3, the DNA is TGTGCCAGTAGTGCCCGGGACAGGGGGGAATTTAACTATGGCTACACCTTC.

The rearrangement joins TRBV19 to TRBJ2-1; TRBD1 agrees at 7 bases. J lost 8 bases, V lost 7 bases, and 5 bases had no gene match. CDR1 LNHDA and CDR2 SQIVND come from the germline V gene (reference sequence). This CDR3 has 12 amino acids. The CDR3 here is CASNRQGYEQFF. Here the CDR3 DNA reads TGTGCCAGTAACCGACAGGGCTATGAGCAGTTCTTC. The variable domain in full, with the rest retrieved from reference TRBV19 and TRBJ2-1, is DGGITQSPKYLFRKEGQNVTLSCEQNLNHDAMYWYRQDPGQGLRLIYYSQIVNDFQKGDIAEGYSVSREKKESFPLTVTSAQKNPTAFYLCASNRQGYEQFFGPGTRLTVL.

V and J are TRBV19 and TRBJ2-7; 7 bases agree with TRBD1. The germline gives CDR1 LNHDA, CDR2 SQIVND (reference sequence). Germline trimming cut 4 bases from V and 3 bases from J; bases unmatched to any gene: 3. The CDR3 is made up of 13 amino acids. The CDR3 protein is CASSKGGFYEQYF. CDR3 in DNA: TGTGCCAGTAGTAAAGGGGGCTTCTACGAGCAGTACTTC.

This clone was counted a single time. The chain uses TRBV19 and TRBJ1-5; D is perhaps TRBD1 (5 bases). Germline V CDR1 and CDR2: LNHDA, SQIVND (reference sequence). This CDR3 has 18 residues. Trimming cost V 6 bases and J 1 base, with 22 bases left between them. The CDR3 DNA follows: TGTGCCAGTAGATCGGCTCCGGCAGGGATCCTCAGCAATCAGCCCCAGCATTTT. This codes for CASRSAPAGILSNQPQHF.

The CDR3 here is CASSHGQGRTGELFF. In DNA, the CDR3 is TGTGCCAGCAGCCACGGACAGGGCAGGACCGGGGAGCTGTTTTTT. The gene calls are TRBV2 and TRBJ2-2; 8 nucleotides match TRBD1. This CDR3 has 15 residues. Trimming at V came to 6 bases and at J to 5 bases, leaving 8 bases not matched to a gene. In germline, CDR1 is SNHLY, CDR2 FYNNEI.

V is TRBV2 and J is TRBJ1-2, with D tentatively TRBD1 (5 bases). The germline V gene encodes CDR1 SNHLY and CDR2 FYNNEI. CDR3 size: 12 residues. The V end lost 7 bases, the J end lost 6 bases, and 12 bases lay between the germline ends. CDR3 DNA: TGTGCCAGCACTATGACAGACCATGGCTACACCTTC. Its translation: CASTMTDHGYTF.

The rearrangement uses TRBV30 and TRBJ2-7, with 7 positions matching TRBD2. The CDR3 extends over 12 amino acids. Germline V gene lookup returns CDR1 GTSNPN and CDR2 SVGIG (reference sequence). With 3 bases clipped from V and 3 bases from J, the junction kept 2 bases outside the gene matches. This CDR3 is CAWSGGIYEQYF. The CDR3 nucleotides read TGTGCCTGGAGCGGGGGGATCTACGAGCAGTACTTC.

This clone was picked up one time. The genes are TRBV2 and TRBJ2-2; 7 bases are a match to TRBD1. V lost 7 bases, J lost 1 base, and 6 bases stayed unmatched. CDR1 and CDR2 (germline): SNHLY, FYNNEI. The CDR3 covers 15 residues. DNA for the CDR3: TGTGCCAGCAAACCGGGACAGATGAACACCGGGGAGCTGTTTTTT. This encodes CASKPGQMNTGELFF.

The chain employs TRBV6-1 and TRBJ1-2, with 8 positions matching TRBD1. The CDR3 is 13 residues long. The germline gives CDR1 MNHNS, CDR2 SASEGT. V shed 7 bases and J 7 bases; nucleotides not matched to a gene: 8. The CDR3 reads CASTKTGVGGYTF. The CDR3 DNA is TGTGCCAGCACCAAGACAGGGGTGGGTGGCTACACCTTC.

The chain carries TRBV5-8 and TRBJ1-2; TRBD1 aligns across 8 bases. The CDR3 consists of 12 residues. The trim removed 10 bases at V and 5 bases at J, leaving 7 bases unmatched. Germline V gene data show CDR1 as SGHTS and CDR2 as YDEGEE. The CDR3 is CAGGTGQYGYTF. The CDR3 coding sequence is TGTGCCGGGGGGACAGGACAATATGGCTACACCTTC.

This rearrangement joins TRBV18 to TRBJ1-5; TRBD1 is a possible D gene (5 bases). The CDR3 has 16 residues. The V and J ends lost 2 bases and 2 bases respectively, with 13 bases between them. Germline CDR1 reads KGHSH; CDR2 reads LQKENI. CDR3 DNA: TGTGCCAGCTCACCAAGTACAGGAGTTCGCAATCAGCCCCAGCATTTT. Translated: CASSPSTGVRNQPQHF.

V usage is TRBV28 and J usage is TRBJ2-5; D uncertain. There are 13 residues in the CDR3. The germline gives CDR1 MDHEN, CDR2 SYDVKM. Between the trimmed V and J ends, which lost 8 bases and 4 bases, there was a span of 14 bases. The CDR3, as DNA: TGTGCCAGCTCGCCCAGTTTGGCAGAGACCCAGTACTTC. Translated: CASSPSLAETQYF. The entire variable domain, with the rest obtained from reference TRBV28 and TRBJ2-5, is as follows: DVKVTQSSRYLVKRTGEKVFLECVQDMDHENMFWYRQDPGLGLRLIYFSYDVKMKEKGDIPEGYSVSREKKERFSLILESASTNQTSMYLCASSPSLAETQYFGPGTRLLVL.

V gene TRBV11-3 combines with J gene TRBJ2-1; tentatively, D is TRBD2 (6 bases). Germline V gives CDR1 SGHNT, CDR2 YENEEA. The V gene lost 6 bases and the J gene lost 6 bases, with 21 bases spanning the gap. This CDR3 spans 16 amino acids. This chain's CDR3 is CASSSGVGGVFNEQFF. CDR3 coding DNA: TGTGCCAGCAGTTCCGGCGTTGGAGGGGTCTTCAATGAGCAGTTCTTC.

The rearrangement links TRBV7-2 to TRBJ2-7, with TRBD1 matching over 7 bases. V was pared by 5 bases and J by 7 bases, with 8 bases of the junction left unmatched. Per germline, CDR1 SGHTA and CDR2 FQGNSA. The CDR3 has 13 amino acids. This chain's CDR3 is CASSGDSAREQYF. CDR3 DNA sequence: TGTGCCAGCAGCGGGGACAGCGCCAGGGAGCAGTACTTC. The whole variable domain, remainder taken from reference TRBV7-2 and TRBJ2-7, is GAGVSQSPSNKVTEKGKDVELRCDPISGHTALYWYRQSLGQGLEFLIYFQGNSAPDKSGLPSDRFSAERTGGSVSTLTIQRTQQEDSAVYLCASSGDSAREQYFGPGTRLTVT.